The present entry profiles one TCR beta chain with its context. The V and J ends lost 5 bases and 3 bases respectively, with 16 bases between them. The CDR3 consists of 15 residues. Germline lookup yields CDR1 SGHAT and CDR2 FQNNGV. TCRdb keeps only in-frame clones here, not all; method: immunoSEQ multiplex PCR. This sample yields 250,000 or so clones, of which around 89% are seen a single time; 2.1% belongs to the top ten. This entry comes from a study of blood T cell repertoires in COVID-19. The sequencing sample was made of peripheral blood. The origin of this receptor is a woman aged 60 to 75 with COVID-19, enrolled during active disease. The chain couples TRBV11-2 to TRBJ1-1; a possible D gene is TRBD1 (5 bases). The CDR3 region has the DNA TGTGCCAGCAGCACCATGTCAGGGATGGACACTGAAGCTTTCTTT. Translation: CASSTMSGMDTEAFF.